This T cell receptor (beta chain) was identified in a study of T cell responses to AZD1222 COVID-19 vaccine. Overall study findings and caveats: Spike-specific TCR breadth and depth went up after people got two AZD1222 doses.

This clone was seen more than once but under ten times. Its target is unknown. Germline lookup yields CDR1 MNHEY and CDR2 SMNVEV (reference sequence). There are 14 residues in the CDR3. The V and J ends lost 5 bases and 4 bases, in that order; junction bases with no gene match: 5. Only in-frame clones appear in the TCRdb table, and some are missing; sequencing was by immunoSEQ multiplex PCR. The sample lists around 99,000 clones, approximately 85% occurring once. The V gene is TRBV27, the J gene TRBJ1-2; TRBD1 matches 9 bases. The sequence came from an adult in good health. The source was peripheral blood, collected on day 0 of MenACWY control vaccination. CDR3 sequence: CASSPTGGGYGYTF. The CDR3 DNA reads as TGTGCCAGCAGTCCCACAGGGGGCGGCTATGGCTACACCTTC.